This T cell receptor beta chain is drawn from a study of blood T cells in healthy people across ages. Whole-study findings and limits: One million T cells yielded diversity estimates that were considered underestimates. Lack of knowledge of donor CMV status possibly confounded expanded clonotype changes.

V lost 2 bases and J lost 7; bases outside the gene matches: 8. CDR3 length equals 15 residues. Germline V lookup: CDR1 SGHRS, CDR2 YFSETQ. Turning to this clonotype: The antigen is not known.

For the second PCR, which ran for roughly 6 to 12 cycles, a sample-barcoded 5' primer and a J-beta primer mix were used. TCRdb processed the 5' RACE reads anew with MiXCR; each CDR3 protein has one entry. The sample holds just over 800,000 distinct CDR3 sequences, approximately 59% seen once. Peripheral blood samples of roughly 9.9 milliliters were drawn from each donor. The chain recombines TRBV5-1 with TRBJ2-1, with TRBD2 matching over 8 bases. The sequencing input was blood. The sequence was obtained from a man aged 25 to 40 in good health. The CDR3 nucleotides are TGCGCCAGCAGCTTCGGAGCGGGAGTTTCAAATGAGCAGTTCTTC. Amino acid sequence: CASSFGAGVSNEQFF.